This T cell receptor (beta chain) was identified during a study of Tregs in tolerant kidney transplant recipients. Study-wide findings and caveats: Activated donor B cell expansion appeared to reveal the most relevant donor-specific TCRbeta repertoire.

Assay used: immunoSEQ multiplex PCR; TCRdb lists only in-frame clones, some missing. The sample has tens of thousands of clones, approximately 85% seen once; the top ten hold 2.1%. Points on this clone: Its antigen is not known.

Unstimulated Tregs (CD4+CD25+CD127-) and CD4+CD25- non-Tregs were sorted from PBMCs. Regulatory T cells were sorted from thawed PBMCs rested overnight at 37°C with 200 IU/ml IL-2. This TCR was sampled from a human donor who received a combined kidney and bone marrow transplant. This sample comprised Tregs from blood, obtained before the transplant.

The CDR3, as DNA: TGTGCCAGCACCTCGGGGAAGGATTCACCCCTCCACTTT. Protein: CASTSGKDSPLHF. The chain combines TRBV5-6 with TRBJ1-6, with no clear D. The V end was cut by 6 bases, the J end by 8 bases, with 12 bases between. CDR1 is SGHDT, CDR2 YYEEEE, per germline. The CDR3 has 13 residues.